This paragraph reports one TCR beta chain. Using its own MiXCR run on the 5' RACE reads, TCRdb lists one record per CDR3 protein. The sample has some 1,700,000 distinct CDR3 sequences, more than 30% seen once. The data stem from a study of identical twins. This receptor was taken from a newborn girl in good health. The sample comprised cord blood.

This CDR3 reads CASGPRLAGQETQYF. CDR3 DNA sequence: TGTGCCAGCGGCCCAAGACTAGCCGGGCAAGAGACCCAGTACTTC. The chain links TRBV25-1 to TRBJ2-5; 7 nucleotides align to TRBD2. J lost 2 bases, V lost 8 bases, and 11 bases had no gene match. The germline CDR1 and CDR2 sequences are MGHDK and SYGVNS. The CDR3 sequence is 15 residues long. The whole variable domain, remainder taken from reference TRBV25-1 and TRBJ2-5, is EADIYQTPRYLVIGTGKKITLECSQTMGHDKMYWYQQDPGMELHLIHYSYGVNSTEKGDLSSESTVSRIRTEHFPLTLESARPSHTSQYLCASGPRLAGQETQYFGPGTRLLVL.